The TCR beta chain under discussion was sequenced for a study of cytomegalovirus exposure and HLA in healthy donors. Study-wide points: Compared with the roughly 700-donor mean, an Asian-associated ancestry cluster reportedly had fewer N-insertions, according to a later analysis. As a later analysis showed, a missense DCLRE1C variant was linked to trimming of TCR beta V- and J-genes.

Points on this clone: The antigen remains unidentified.

It was with 60 Vbeta and 13 Jbeta primers that the PCR ran. Authors' methods: Some 80 million unique TCR beta chains, some 9.9 million shared, were counted in a later analysis. Using immunoSEQ multiplex PCR, the repertoire was profiled, and TCRdb retains in-frame clones only, with some absent. V and J calls and clone size are as listed in that table; D and trimming were resolved from the DNA. This sample carries a few hundred thousand clones, about 80% of them seen once, and the ten largest clones take about 0.28%. V was clipped by 2 bases and J by 4 bases; unmatched bases: 6. Germline V gene lookup returns CDR1 SGHVS and CDR2 FNYEAQ. CDR3 length: 15 amino acids.

This clonotype was obtained from a girl aged 2 to 10 in good health and CMV-seronegative. Specimen: PBMCs. The rearrangement uses TRBV7-6 and TRBJ2-3, with 7 bases identical to TRBD1. This chain's CDR3 is CASSLNRGRADTQYF. The CDR3 nucleotides read TGTGCCAGCAGCTTAAACAGGGGACGTGCAGATACGCAGTATTTT.